This T cell receptor (beta chain) was obtained from a study of blood T cell repertoires in COVID-19. The overall study: The origin of the acute and convalescent COVID-19 samples was the United States, Italy and Spain. Sources were T cells, B-cell-depleted T cells, or PBMCs; the material itself was cDNA or gDNA.

Germline CDR1 KGHDR, CDR2 SFDVKD. The CDR3 loop spans 15 amino acids. The V segment lost 3 bases and the J segment 3 bases; nucleotides outside the gene matches: 6. Original processing methods: Amplifying reference gene primers gave estimates of nucleated cell counts. Some clones are missing from TCRdb's copy, which holds only in-frame ones; the method was immunoSEQ multiplex PCR. The DNA gave D and trimming, while V, J and clone size come from that table. Here the sample spans roughly 39,000 clones, 70% to 80% being singletons. The chain links TRBV24-1 to TRBJ2-5; 7 bases match TRBD1. Sample: peripheral blood. The sequence came from a man in his 70s with acute or convalescent COVID-19. Written as DNA, the CDR3 is TGTGCCACCAGTGATACAGGGGCATCTGAAGAGACCCAGTACTTC. It specifies CATSDTGASEETQYF.